This is a list of T cell receptor beta chains from one sample in a study of yellow fever vaccine responses in identical twins. A single record per CDR3 protein comes from TCRdb applying MiXCR to the RT-PCR reads. The table lists some 20,000 distinct CDR3 sequences, less than 75% of them singletons, with 2.2% in the top ten. Sequenced here: T cells from blood (PBMCs), unsorted or a sorted subset (not recorded which), sampled before or after yellow fever vaccination (not recorded which). These receptors all come from a woman between 18 and 29 years old who received the yellow fever vaccine. The CDR3 runs from the conserved cysteine through the conserved F or W. The order of the fields is J gene, D gene, V gene, clone size, CDR3 DNA, CDR3 protein. D genes are given only for firm matches. Size tells how often a clone was seen (once, few, many) or the class of an expanded clone, and some rows leave it out.

TRBJ2-1 | - | TRBV19 | - | TGTGCCAGTAGTATTGGCGGGGGCATCTACAATGAGCAGTTCTTC | CASSIGGGIYNEQFF
TRBJ2-2 | - | TRBV10-3 | - | TGTGCCATCAAGACTCTCGGAAACACCGGGGAGCTGTTTTTT | CAIKTLGNTGELFF
TRBJ1-3 | - | TRBV6-1 | - | TGTGCCAGCAGTCGCGCCGGGACGGCATTCTCTGGAAACACCATATATTTT | CASSRAGTAFSGNTIYF
TRBJ1-5 | TRBD1 | TRBV20-1 | - | TGCAGTGCCACGGGACAGGGGCCCAATCAGCCCCAGCATTTT | CSATGQGPNQPQHF
TRBJ2-1 | TRBD2 | TRBV12-3/TRBV12-4 | - | TGTGCCAGCAGTCCCCGGACAGGACTAGCGGGTGATGAGCAGTTCTTC | CASSPRTGLAGDEQFF
TRBJ2-3 | TRBD2 | TRBV7-6 | - | TGTGCCAGCAGCTCTTGGGGAGGGGCAAGCACAGATACGCAGTATTTT | CASSSWGGASTDTQYF
TRBJ2-1 | TRBD2 | TRBV11-2 | - | TGTGCCAGCAGCTTAGCTCTCCTAGCGGGCAACAATGAGCAGTTCTTC | CASSLALLAGNNEQFF
TRBJ2-5 | TRBD1 | TRBV5-5 | - | TGTGCCAGCAGCTTGGGACAGGGACCACCAGAGACCCAGTACTTC | CASSLGQGPPETQYF
TRBJ2-5 | - | TRBV25-1 | - | TGTGCCAGCCAAGGGGGTTTAGAGACCCAGTACTTC | CASQGGLETQYF
TRBJ2-2 | TRBD2 | TRBV13 | - | TGTGCCACCACGTGGACTAGCGGGAGCCCCGGGGAGCTGTTTTTT | CATTWTSGSPGELFF
TRBJ2-3 | - | TRBV13 | - | TGTGCCAGCACCACATGGGGGAGCACAGATACGCAGTATTTT | CASTTWGSTDTQYF
TRBJ2-1 | - | TRBV10-3 | - | TGTGCCATCAGTGAATCGGACCAATACAATGAGCAGTTCTTC | CAISESDQYNEQFF
TRBJ1-1 | - | TRBV26 | - | TGTGCCAGCAGTTCGTCGGTGAACACTGAAGCTTTCTTT | CASSSSVNTEAFF
TRBJ1-2 | - | TRBV5-6 | - | TGTGCCAGCAGCCGGGACACCGTTCGTGGCTACACCTTC | CASSRDTVRGYTF
TRBJ2-7 | - | TRBV4-2 | - | TGTGCCAGCAGCCGTGGGACTGACTACGAGCAGTACTTC | CASSRGTDYEQYF
TRBJ2-7 | TRBD1 | TRBV11-2 | few | TGTGCCAGCAGCTTAGAGGGGCTGGGACAGGCATTCTCCTACGAGCAGTACTTC | CASSLEGLGQAFSYEQYF
TRBJ2-1 | TRBD2 | TRBV29-1 | few | TGCAGCGTTGAAGATCGAGCGGGAGGGCTTTCGAGGTCTGGGCAGTTCTTC | CSVEDRAGGLSRSGQFF
TRBJ2-2 | TRBD1 | TRBV12-3/TRBV12-4 | - | TGTGCCAGCAGTCCCCGCAGGACAGGGTTAACCGGGGAGCTGTTTTTT | CASSPRRTGLTGELFF
TRBJ2-1 | TRBD1 | TRBV20-1 | - | TGCAGTGCTAGAGTCGGAGATGGTGCGACAGGGTGGGTCAATGAGCAGTTCTTC | CSARVGDGATGWVNEQFF
TRBJ2-3 | - | TRBV11-2 | - | TGTGCCAGCAGCTTAGGTGGGGGTTCAACAGATACGCAGTATTTT | CASSLGGGSTDTQYF
TRBJ2-1 | TRBD1 | TRBV28 | few | TGTGCCAGCAGTTCAGGGGGCCACAGCTCCTACAATGAGCAGTTCTTC | CASSSGGHSSYNEQFF
TRBJ2-5 | - | TRBV29-1 | once | TGCAGCGTTCCCGGGGGCCAACTGGAGACCCAGTACTTC | CSVPGGQLETQYF
TRBJ1-1 | - | TRBV11-3 | - | TGTGCCAGCAGCTCCCGGACGGGGACTGAAGCTTTCTTT | CASSSRTGTEAFF
TRBJ1-1 | - | TRBV9 | - | TGTGCCAGCAGCTTTCTTTCCGGGACAAACACTGAAGCTTTCTTT | CASSFLSGTNTEAFF
TRBJ2-7 | TRBD2 | TRBV28 | - | TGTGCCAGCAGTTTATACCTAGCGGGAATCGGGGGATCCTACGAGCAGTACTTC | CASSLYLAGIGGSYEQYF
TRBJ2-1 | TRBD1 | TRBV29-1 | few | TGCAGCGTAGGGACAGGTACTTACAATGAGCAGTTCTTC | CSVGTGTYNEQFF
TRBJ2-7 | TRBD2 | TRBV6-1 | - | TGTGCCAGCAGTGTTAGCGGGGAATCCTACGAGCAGTACTTC | CASSVSGESYEQYF
TRBJ2-5 | - | TRBV2 | - | TGTGCCAGCAGAGATTGGGGGGCGACCCAAGAGACCCAGTACTTC | CASRDWGATQETQYF
TRBJ2-1 | - | TRBV14 | - | TGTGCCAGCAGCCAAGATGGGCCAAACCAGTTCTTC | CASSQDGPNQFF
TRBJ2-1 | TRBD2 | TRBV7-6 | - | TGTGCCAGCAGCTTAGGGCTAGCGGGAGGGCCTCGGGAGCAGTTCTTC | CASSLGLAGGPREQFF
TRBJ1-1 | TRBD1 | TRBV6-1 | - | TGTGCCAGCAGTACAGGGGGGGGCACTGAAGCTTTCTTT | CASSTGGGTEAFF
TRBJ2-3 | - | TRBV7-6 | - | TGTGCCAGCAGCTTTAATAGGCCAGATACGCAGTATTTT | CASSFNRPDTQYF
TRBJ1-1 | TRBD1 | TRBV7-9 | - | TGTGCCAGCAGCCAAGACAGGGCGTACACTGAAGCTTTCTTT | CASSQDRAYTEAFF
TRBJ2-7 | - | TRBV2 | few | TGTGCCAGCCGGCAGGTACCAGAGGAGCAGTACTTC | CASRQVPEEQYF
TRBJ2-7 | TRBD1 | TRBV5-5 | - | TGTGCCAGCAGCCCCACCGGATCCGGGACAGGTTCCTACGAGCAGTACTTC | CASSPTGSGTGSYEQYF
TRBJ2-1 | - | TRBV6-5 | - | TGTGCCAGCAGTTACGGGCGCAGCTCCTACAATGAGCAGTTCTTC | CASSYGRSSYNEQFF
TRBJ2-5 | - | TRBV11-1 | - | TGTGCCAGCAGCTTAGTGGAGACCCAGTACTTC | CASSLVETQYF
TRBJ1-1 | - | TRBV18 | - | TGTGCCAGCTCACCGGCGAACACTGAAGCTTTCTTT | CASSPANTEAFF
TRBJ1-2 | - | TRBV15 | - | TGTGCCACCAGCAGAGACCCCCGGGGAGCTAACTATGGCTACACCTTC | CATSRDPRGANYGYTF
TRBJ1-2 | - | TRBV29-1 | - | TGCAGCGTTGAAACAGGTCTTGGCTATGGCTACACCTTC | CSVETGLGYGYTF
TRBJ2-3 | - | TRBV29-1 | once | TGCAGCGCTTCCGGGTCAGGCACAGATACGCAGTATTTT | CSASGSGTDTQYF
TRBJ1-2 | - | TRBV12-3/TRBV12-4 | few | TGTGCCAGCAGTTTGAGAACAGGGAACTATGGCTACACCTTC | CASSLRTGNYGYTF
TRBJ2-7 | TRBD2 | TRBV4-2 | - | TGTGCCAGCAGCCAACCCCCCGGTAGCGGGATTAACGAGCAGTACTTC | CASSQPPGSGINEQYF
TRBJ2-2 | - | TRBV2 | - | TGTGCCAGCAGATACACCGGGGAGCTTTTTTTT | CASRYTGELFF
TRBJ2-5 | - | TRBV2 | - | TGTGCCAGCAGTGGAGCAGGGGTGAGAGAGACCCAGTACTTC | CASSGAGVRETQYF
TRBJ2-3 | - | TRBV3-1 | - | TGTGCCAGCAGCCCCCCGTCTGGGGGCTTCGCAGATACGCAGTATTTT | CASSPPSGGFADTQYF
TRBJ2-1 | - | TRBV7-6 | - | TGTGCCAGCAGCCTCACTTGGGGACCCTACAATGAGCAGTTCTTC | CASSLTWGPYNEQFF
TRBJ2-2 | TRBD2 | TRBV2 | - | TGTGCCAGCAGGCAGGGAGGGCCGTGGACCGGGGAGCTGTTTTTT | CASRQGGPWTGELFF
TRBJ2-1 | - | TRBV11-2 | few | TGTGCCAGCAGCTTATCGGGGACCGAGCAGTTCTTC | CASSLSGTEQFF
TRBJ1-4 | TRBD1 | TRBV15 | few | TGTGCCACCAGCAGAGGCAACAGGGGGCTGGGTGAAAAACTGTTTTTT | CATSRGNRGLGEKLFF
TRBJ1-3 | - | TRBV29-1 | few | TGCAGCGTTGAGGGTCGTGGAAACACCATATATTTT | CSVEGRGNTIYF